This T cell receptor beta chain was found in a study of blood T cell repertoires in COVID-19. Study background: The study drew acute and convalescent COVID-19 samples from the United States, Italy and Spain. T cells, B-cell-depleted T cells, or PBMCs supplied cDNA or gDNA.

Per the authors' pipeline: Amplification from reference gene primers served as the basis for estimated nucleated cell counts. Repertoires were generated with immunoSEQ multiplex PCR, while TCRdb's copy carries only in-frame clones and drops some. V and J calls and clone size are those listed in that table; D and trimming were worked out from the DNA. The sample lists 97,000 or so clones, 90% seen once, with 5% to 5.5% in the top ten. CDR3 length equals 17 residues. The sequenced sample was peripheral blood. This rearrangement joins TRBV1 to TRBJ1-5. TRBV1 is marked as a pseudogene. The source is a man aged 50-59 years with acute or convalescent COVID-19. The CDR3 DNA sequence: TGCACCAGCAGCCAAGATAGGAGAGCAGCGCTTGATCAGCCCCAGCATTTT. It codes for CTSSQDRRAALDQPQHF.